This T cell receptor beta chain emerged from a study of shared clonotypes between healthy human individuals. Worth noting for this clone: Its antigen is currently unknown.

Study-level results: Having only a few donors restricted how much genetic and exposure-history diversity was captured.

Replicate PCRs run on sorted subsets employed approximately 0.2 ug DNA, roughly 30,000 T cell genomes. In the source study's methods: ImmunoSEQ junction-only sequences lacked quality scores, so their filtering differed. This table comes from immunoSEQ multiplex PCR, and its TCRdb copy is limited to in-frame clones, with some not included. V and J calls and clone size are as listed in that table; D and trimming were resolved from the DNA. The table has about 600,000 clones, less than 98% seen once. The CDR3 covers 14 residues. V lost 7 bases, J lost 4 bases, and 7 bases stayed unmatched. Germline V lookup: CDR1 SNHLY, CDR2 FYNNEI.

The source of this sequence is a woman younger than 45 in good health. V and J are TRBV2 and TRBJ2-1; 7 nucleotides line up with TRBD2. Sample: naive CD4+ T cells sorted from blood. Documented subset: CD45RA+ positively selected. CDR3 DNA: TGTGCCAGCAAGTCGGCGGGAGCTTACAATGAGCAGTTCTTC. It codes for CASKSAGAYNEQFF. The variable domain in full, with the rest retrieved from reference TRBV2 and TRBJ2-1, is EPEVTQTPSHQVTQMGQEVILRCVPISNHLYFYWYRQILGQKVEFLVSFYNNEISEKSEIFDDQFSVERPDGSNFTLKIRSTKLEDSAMYFCASKSAGAYNEQFFGPGTRLTVL.